Listed here are 6 T cell receptor beta chains from one sample, sequenced in a study of T-cell memory formation after mild COVID-19. TCRdb processed the 5' RACE reads anew with MiXCR; each CDR3 protein has one entry. In the table there are about 260,000 distinct CDR3 sequences, around 15% of which are singletons. The material sequenced was PBMCs or a T cell subset sorted from them (not recorded which). The receptors originated from a young man who had mild COVID-19 (a few samples of this study predate the infection). Cell type and time point are not known.

The genes are TRBV7-9 and TRBJ1-2; TRBD1 matches 12 bases. The CDR3 loop spans 15 amino acids. J lost 7 bases, V lost 5 bases, and 8 bases had no gene match. The germline CDR1 and CDR2 sequences are SEHNR and FQNEAQ (reference sequence). The CDR3 region has the DNA TGTGCCAGCAGCCCATGGGACAGGGGGCGCTCTGGCTACACCTTC. Its translation is CASSPWDRGRSGYTF.

This clonotype was seen many times. The chain carries TRBV6-2 or TRBV6-3 and TRBJ2-2; D may be TRBD2 (6 bases). V was cut by 6 bases and J by 4 bases, with 15 bases left in between. The germline V gene encodes CDR1 MNHEY and CDR2 SVGEGT. This CDR3 is 15 amino acids long. Written as DNA, the CDR3 is TGTGCCAGCAGAGAGGGTAGGGAGGCCACCGGGGAGCTGTTTTTT. It specifies CASREGREATGELFF.

This clonotype was seen just once. The genes are TRBV7-9 and TRBJ2-1, with 8 nucleotides matching TRBD1. CDR1 and CDR2 from the germline V gene are SEHNR and FQNEAQ (reference sequence). CDR3 size: 15 residues. V was pared by 3 bases and J by 12 bases, with 13 bases of the junction left unmatched. The CDR3 DNA reads TGTGCCAGCAGCTTCTCGGGACAGGTTTTTATAGGGCAGTTCTTC. Translated: CASSFSGQVFIGQFF.

This clonotype was counted a few times. The chain employs TRBV18 and TRBJ1-1; 7 positions agree with TRBD1. CDR3 size: 15 residues. From germline, CDR1 is KGHSH and CDR2 LQKENI. V lost 6 bases, J lost 5 bases, and 12 bases stayed unmatched. In DNA form, the CDR3 reads TGTGCCAGCTCCACGCGACAGGGATCTTCGACTGAAGCTTTCTTT. As protein: CASSTRQGSSTEAFF.

Only a few counts were recorded for this clonotype. The chain joins TRBV24-1 to TRBJ2-7; D remains ambiguous. The CDR3 length is 13 residues. V shed 4 bases and J shed 2 bases, with 8 bases lying between them. The germline gives CDR1 KGHDR, CDR2 SFDVKD. CDR3 sequence: CATSDRTTYEQYF. CDR3 bases: TGTGCCACCAGTGACAGAACGACCTACGAGCAGTACTTC.

This clonotype has a count of ten or more. This chain joins TRBV15 and TRBJ1-5, with D unclear. V lost 2 bases to trimming and J lost 4 bases, with 9 bases between them. Germline CDR1 and CDR2: LNHNV and YYDKDF (reference sequence). The CDR3 runs 14 residues. CDR3 in DNA: TGTGCCACCAGCAGACCCCCGGGGAATCAGCCCCAGCATTTT. Translating gives CATSRPPGNQPQHF.